Below, 13 T cell receptor beta chains from the same sample are listed, as sequenced in a study of OX40 agonist ivuxolimab in advanced cancers. The library was generated by the immunoSEQ multiplex PCR assay. TCRdb stores this immuneACCESS table with in-frame sequences only. Part of the clones is absent; in the studies checked, under half of the shortfall reflects unresolved V genes, and no reason is known for the rest. The sample includes 55,000 to 95,000 clones, with roughly 88% observed a single time. The top ten clonotypes cover roughly 3% of the sample. Sequenced here: CD4+ or CD8+ T cells sorted from blood, sampled in a trial of the OX40 agonist ivuxolimab. The source is an adult with an advanced solid tumor such as melanoma, head and neck, liver or kidney cancer.

This sequence joins TRBV4-1 and TRBJ2-6; D possibly corresponds to TRBD2 (5 bases). V was pared by 3 bases and J by 0 bases, with 6 bases between. The CDR3 has 15 amino acids. Germline assignment: CDR1 MGHRA and CDR2 YSYEKL. CDR3 bases: TGCGCCAGCAGCCACGGGAACTCTGGGGCCAACGTCCTGACTTTC. The encoded protein is CASSHGNSGANVLTF.

This clone has just one count. The chain employs TRBV4-2 and TRBJ2-3; D remains ambiguous. Trimming shortened V by 0 bases and J by 1 base, and 8 bases separated the two germline ends. The CDR3 consists of 15 residues. From germline, CDR1 is LGHNA and CDR2 YNFKEQ. Here the CDR3 DNA reads TGTGCCAGCAGCCAAGATGTTGCCCGCACAGATACGCAGTATTTT. This sequence encodes CASSQDVARTDTQYF.

This clone appeared once. The chain recombines TRBV6-6 with TRBJ1-5, with D uncertain. Germline V gene data show CDR1 as MNHNY and CDR2 as SVGAGI (reference sequence). V lost 0 bases and J 2 bases, leaving 8 bases between the germline ends. CDR3 length: 15 amino acids. CDR3 amino acids: CASSYSEQRNQPQHF. The CDR3 DNA is TGTGCCAGCAGTTACTCTGAACAGCGCAATCAGCCCCAGCATTTT.

This clone was counted a single time. This chain links TRBV5-1 with TRBJ2-7; 7 nucleotides align to TRBD1. The germline V gene encodes CDR1 SGHRS and CDR2 YFSETQ. Trimming at V came to 3 bases and at J to 2 bases, leaving 2 bases not matched to a gene. The CDR3 is made up of 13 amino acids. Here the CDR3 DNA reads TGCGCCAGCAGCTCCGGGACAGCCTACGAGCAGTACTTC. It encodes CASSSGTAYEQYF.

This rearrangement joins TRBV9 to TRBJ1-2; TRBD1 matches at 7 bases. There are 15 residues in the CDR3. V dropped 1 base and J dropped 5; count of bases not matched to a gene: 8. Germline V gene lookup returns CDR1 SGDLS and CDR2 YYNGEE. The chain's CDR3 is CASSVLDRAEYGYTF. In DNA form, the CDR3 reads TGTGCCAGCAGCGTACTTGACAGGGCGGAATATGGCTACACCTTC.

The rearrangement links TRBV19 to TRBJ2-1; perhaps TRBD1 as D (5 bases). The CDR3 totals 15 residues. CDR1 LNHDA and CDR2 SQIVND come from the germline V gene (reference sequence). The germline V and J ends were trimmed by 4 bases and 4 bases, with 14 bases remaining between them. In DNA, the CDR3 is TGTGCCAGTAGTAAAGGACGTGGGGCATACAATGAGCAGTTCTTC. The encoded protein is CASSKGRGAYNEQFF.

The chain joins TRBV5-1 to TRBJ2-2, with TRBD1 matching 8 bases. V gave up 4 bases and J gave up 6 bases; unmatched junction bases: 2. The CDR3 runs to 13 residues. The V gene's germline CDR1 is SGHRS and CDR2 YFSETQ. The CDR3 loop reads CASSPQGAGELFF. As DNA, the CDR3 is TGCGCCAGCAGCCCACAGGGGGCCGGGGAGCTGTTTTTT.

The genes are TRBV27 and TRBJ2-2; D uncertain. The germline V and J ends were trimmed by 2 bases and 1 base, with 11 bases remaining between them. The V gene's germline CDR1 is MNHEY and CDR2 SMNVEV (reference sequence). The length of the CDR3 is 16 residues. This CDR3 reads CASSLQARMNTGELFF. The CDR3 nucleotides are TGTGCCAGCAGTTTACAGGCTCGGATGAACACCGGGGAGCTGTTTTTT.

The chain links TRBV27 to TRBJ2-1; TRBD2 might be the D (6 bases). The CDR3 is made up of 13 amino acids. Germline values: CDR1 MNHEY, CDR2 SMNVEV (reference sequence). V was cut by 2 bases and J by 8 bases, with 10 bases left in between. CDR3 nucleotide sequence: TGTGCCAGCAGTTTAGGGCTAGCGTATGAGCAGTTCTTC. This encodes CASSLGLAYEQFF.

The V gene is TRBV25-1, the J gene TRBJ1-5; 7 nucleotides line up with TRBD1. The germline gives CDR1 MGHDK, CDR2 SYGVNS. With 4 bases clipped from V and 0 bases from J, the junction kept 6 bases outside the gene matches. This CDR3 is built from 16 residues. The DNA for the CDR3 is TGTGCCAGCAGTGGCGGGACAGTCAATAGCAATCAGCCCCAGCATTTT. It yields the protein CASSGGTVNSNQPQHF.

V gene TRBV6-6 combines with J gene TRBJ2-5, with 8 bases aligning to TRBD2. This CDR3 has 15 amino acids. The germline V gene encodes CDR1 MNHNY and CDR2 SVGAGI (reference sequence). The V gene end was trimmed by 5 bases and the J gene end by 5 bases; junction bases not matched to a gene: 10. The CDR3 DNA is TGTGCCAGCAGTCCCGCCGGGACTAGATCTGAGACCCAGTACTTC. Translated, it gives CASSPAGTRSETQYF.

This clone was seen more than once but under ten times. The chain uses TRBV14 and TRBJ2-7; TRBD1 is a possible D gene (5 bases). With 5 bases removed from V and 0 bases from J, the gap between germline ends came to 8 bases. Germline lookup yields CDR1 SGHDN and CDR2 FVKESK. There are 13 residues in the CDR3. The CDR3 sequence is CASSVGHSYEQYF. The DNA for the CDR3 is TGTGCCAGCAGCGTGGGGCACTCCTACGAGCAGTACTTC.

The chain recombines TRBV10-3 with TRBJ2-3; D perhaps matches TRBD1 (5 bases). V was trimmed by 5 bases and J by 6 bases, leaving 9 bases between them. Germline loops: CDR1 ENHRY, CDR2 SYGVKD. The CDR3 extends over 12 amino acids. In DNA form, the CDR3 reads TGTGCCATCAGTAAAGGGGTGGATACGCAGTATTTT. This sequence encodes CAISKGVDTQYF.